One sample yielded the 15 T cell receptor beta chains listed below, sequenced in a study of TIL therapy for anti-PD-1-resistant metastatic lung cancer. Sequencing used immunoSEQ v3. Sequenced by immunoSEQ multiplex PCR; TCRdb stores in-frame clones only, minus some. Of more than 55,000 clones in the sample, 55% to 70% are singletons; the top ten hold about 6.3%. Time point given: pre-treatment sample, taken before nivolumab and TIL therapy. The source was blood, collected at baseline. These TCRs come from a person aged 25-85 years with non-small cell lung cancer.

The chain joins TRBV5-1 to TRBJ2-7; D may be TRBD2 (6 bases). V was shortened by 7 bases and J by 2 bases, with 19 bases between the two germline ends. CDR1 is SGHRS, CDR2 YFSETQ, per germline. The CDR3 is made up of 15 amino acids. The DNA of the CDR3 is TGCGCCAGCCGCGCCGGGGCTAGCGCAACCTACGAGCAGTACTTC. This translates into CASRAGASATYEQYF.

The CDR3 DNA follows: TGTGCCAGTAGTCGAGCAGGGTTAATGCCCTACAATGAGCAGTTCTTC. This codes for CASSRAGLMPYNEQFF. This rearrangement joins TRBV19 to TRBJ2-1; possible D gene TRBD1, 5 bases. Germline-derived CDR1 and CDR2 are LNHDA and SQIVND (reference sequence). Between the trimmed V and J ends, which lost 5 bases and 2 bases, there was a span of 16 bases. The length of the CDR3 is 16 residues.

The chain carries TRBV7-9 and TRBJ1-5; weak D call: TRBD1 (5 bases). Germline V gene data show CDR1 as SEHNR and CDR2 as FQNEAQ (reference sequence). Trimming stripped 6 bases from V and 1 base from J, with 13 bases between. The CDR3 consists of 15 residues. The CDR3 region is CASSSGTGSNQPQHF. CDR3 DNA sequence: TGTGCCAGCAGTTCGGGGACGGGGAGCAATCAGCCCCAGCATTTT. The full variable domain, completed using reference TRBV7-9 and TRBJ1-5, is DTGVSQNPRHKITKRGQNVTFRCDPISEHNRLYWYRQTLGQGPEFLTYFQNEAQLEKSRLLSDRFSAERPKGSFSTLEIQRTEQGDSAMYLCASSSGTGSNQPQHFGDGTRLSIL.

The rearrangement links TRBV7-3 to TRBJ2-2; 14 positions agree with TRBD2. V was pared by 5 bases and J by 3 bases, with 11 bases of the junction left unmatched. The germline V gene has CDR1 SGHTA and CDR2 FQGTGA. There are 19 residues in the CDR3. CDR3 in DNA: TGTGCCAGCAGCGATCAACCGGGACTAGCGGGAGTTCACACCGGGGAGCTGTTTTTT. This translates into CASSDQPGLAGVHTGELFF.

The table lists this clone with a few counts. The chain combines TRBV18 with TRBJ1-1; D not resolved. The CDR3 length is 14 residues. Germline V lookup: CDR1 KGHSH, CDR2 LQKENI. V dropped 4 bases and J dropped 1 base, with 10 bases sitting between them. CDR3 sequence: CASSRVKTNTEAFF. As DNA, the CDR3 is TGTGCCAGCTCACGGGTGAAGACGAACACTGAAGCTTTCTTT.

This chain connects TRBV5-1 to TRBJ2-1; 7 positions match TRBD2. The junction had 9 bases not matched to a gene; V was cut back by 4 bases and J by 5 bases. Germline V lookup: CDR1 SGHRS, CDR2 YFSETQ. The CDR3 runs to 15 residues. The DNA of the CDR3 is TGCGCCAGCAGCCGAGCAGGGAGGGAAAACAATGAGCAGTTCTTC. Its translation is CASSRAGRENNEQFF.

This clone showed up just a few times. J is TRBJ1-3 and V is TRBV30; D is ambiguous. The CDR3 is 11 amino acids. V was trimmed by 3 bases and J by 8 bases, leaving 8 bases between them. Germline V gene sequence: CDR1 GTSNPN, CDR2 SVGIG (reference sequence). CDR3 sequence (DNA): TGTGCCTGGAGCCTCCTCGACACCATATATTTT. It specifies CAWSLLDTIYF. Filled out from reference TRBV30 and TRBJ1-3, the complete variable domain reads SQTIHQWPATLVQPVGSPLSLECTVEGTSNPNLYWYRQAAGRGLQLLFYSVGIGQISSEVPQNLSASRPQDRQFILSSKKLLLSDSGFYLCAWSLLDTIYFGEGSWLTVV.

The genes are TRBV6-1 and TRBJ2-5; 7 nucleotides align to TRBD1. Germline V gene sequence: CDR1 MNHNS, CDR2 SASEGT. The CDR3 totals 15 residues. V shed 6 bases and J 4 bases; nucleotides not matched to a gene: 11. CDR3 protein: CASSSRQGIGETQYF. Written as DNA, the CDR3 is TGTGCCAGCAGCAGCCGACAGGGTATAGGAGAGACCCAGTACTTC.

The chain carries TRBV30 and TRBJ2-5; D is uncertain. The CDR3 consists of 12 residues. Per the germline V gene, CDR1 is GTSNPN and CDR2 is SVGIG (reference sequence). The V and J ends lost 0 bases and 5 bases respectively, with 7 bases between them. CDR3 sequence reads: CAWSVDGETQYF. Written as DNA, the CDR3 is TGTGCCTGGAGTGTAGACGGGGAGACCCAGTACTTC.

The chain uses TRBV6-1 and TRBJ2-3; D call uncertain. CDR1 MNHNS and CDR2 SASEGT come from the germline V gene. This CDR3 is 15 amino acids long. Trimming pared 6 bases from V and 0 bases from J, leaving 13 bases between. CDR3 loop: CASSSNSRSTDTQYF. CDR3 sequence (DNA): TGTGCCAGCAGCAGTAATTCAAGAAGCACAGATACGCAGTATTTT.

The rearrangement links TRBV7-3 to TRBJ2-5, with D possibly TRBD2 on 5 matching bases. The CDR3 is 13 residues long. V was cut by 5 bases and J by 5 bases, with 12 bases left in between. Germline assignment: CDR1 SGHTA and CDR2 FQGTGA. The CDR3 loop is CASSPTRGETQYF. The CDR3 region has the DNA TGTGCCAGCAGCCCTACTAGAGGCGAGACCCAGTACTTC. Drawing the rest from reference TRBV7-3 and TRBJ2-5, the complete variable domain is GAGVSQTPSNKVTEKGKYVELRCDPISGHTALYWYRQSLGQGPEFLIYFQGTGAADDSGLPNDRFFAVRPEGSVSTLKIQRTERGDSAVYLCASSPTRGETQYFGPGTRLLVL.

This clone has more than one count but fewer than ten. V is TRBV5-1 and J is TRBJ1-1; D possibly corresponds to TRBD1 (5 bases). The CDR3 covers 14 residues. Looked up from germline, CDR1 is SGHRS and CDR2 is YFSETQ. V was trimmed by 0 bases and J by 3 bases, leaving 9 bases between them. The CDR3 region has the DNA TGCGCCAGCAGCTTGGAAGGCAGGGACACTGAAGCTTTCTTT. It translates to CASSLEGRDTEAFF.

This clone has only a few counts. In nucleotides, the CDR3 is TGCGCCAGCAGCCAAACATTCGGGGGGGAAGGCACTGAAGCTTTCTTT. Its translation: CASSQTFGGEGTEAFF. The genes are TRBV4-1 and TRBJ1-1; perhaps TRBD1 as D (5 bases). Looked up from germline, CDR1 is MGHRA and CDR2 is YSYEKL. The CDR3 has 16 residues. The ends were cut back, 2 bases at V and 4 bases at J, with 17 bases in the middle.

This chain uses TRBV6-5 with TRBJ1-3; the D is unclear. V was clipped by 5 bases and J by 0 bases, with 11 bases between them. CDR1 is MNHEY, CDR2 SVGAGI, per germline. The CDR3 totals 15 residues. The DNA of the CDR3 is TGTGCCAGCAGTCGGACGGCTAACTCTGGAAACACCATATATTTT. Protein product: CASSRTANSGNTIYF.

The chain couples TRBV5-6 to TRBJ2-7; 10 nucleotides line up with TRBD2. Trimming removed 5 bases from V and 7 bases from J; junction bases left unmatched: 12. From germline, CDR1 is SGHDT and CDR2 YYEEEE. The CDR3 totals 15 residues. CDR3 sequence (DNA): TGTGCCAGCAGACCGATTAGCGGGAGGCCCCCGGAGCAGTACTTC. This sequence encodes CASRPISGRPPEQYF.